The clone carrying this T cell receptor (beta chain) was seen ten or more times. TCRdb reprocessed the RT-PCR reads via MiXCR and lists one record per CDR3 protein. The table lists 10,000 or so distinct CDR3 sequences, approximately 5.9% of them singletons, with roughly 26% in the top ten. This record comes from a study of patients and donors after allogeneic stem cell transplantation. V lost 1 base and J lost 2, with 9 bases in between. Per the germline V gene, CDR1 is SGHNT and CDR2 is YENEEA. The CDR3 totals 14 residues. Source material: blood, either unsorted or a sorted T cell fraction (not recorded which). This sequence was found in a human donor who was either an allogeneic HSCT recipient or a stem cell or donor lymphocyte infusion donor (not recorded which). It is not recorded whose cells these are; they may come from a transplant donor. This sequence joins TRBV11-3 and TRBJ2-7; D not resolved. The DNA for the CDR3 is TGTGCCAGCAGCTTAGGCTTGTCCGCCTACGAGCAGTACTTC. Its translation: CASSLGLSAYEQYF.